This TCR beta chain came from a study of tumor-infiltrating lymphocytes in oesophageal squamous cell carcinoma. CDR3 length: 14 residues. The ends were cut back, 3 bases at V and 11 bases at J, with 19 bases in the middle. Germline CDR1 is MNHNS and CDR2 is SASEGT. One entry per CDR3 protein results from TCRdb running MiXCR on the PCR reads. Of fewer than 11,000 distinct CDR3 sequences listed, over 50% are singletons. The source of this sequence is a male donor with esophageal squamous cell carcinoma. The specimen sequenced was esophageal tumor tissue. J is TRBJ2-5 and V is TRBV6-1; perhaps TRBD2 as D (6 bases). The CDR3 DNA reads as TGTGCCAGCAGTGATCCGACGGGACTGGCAAAGCAGTACTTC. Residues: CASSDPTGLAKQYF.